This paragraph reports one T cell receptor (beta chain). The antigen remains unidentified. The sample originates from a study of shared clonotypes between healthy human individuals. Study context: In total, the donors were two women and a few men aged 18 to 49. Findings and caveats of the study: On the whole, naive subsets had larger estimated richness than memory subsets had.

In the original processing: ImmunoSEQ sequences covered only the junction and lacked quality scores; filtering therefore differed. Libraries were prepared by immunoSEQ multiplex PCR; TCRdb keeps only in-frame clonotypes and omits some of them. That table gives V, J and clone size, and the DNA gave D and trimming. The sample contains hundreds of thousands of clones, 90% to 95% of which appear only once. The CDR3 runs to 11 residues. Germline CDR1 reads SEHNR; CDR2 reads FQNEAQ (reference sequence). The naive CD8 fraction comprised CD45RO-negative cells positively selected for CCR7 and excluded terminally differentiated effector memory CD45RA+ cells.

This chain links TRBV7-9 with TRBJ2-7, with D tentatively TRBD2 (6 bases). This receptor was obtained from a man aged 30 to 39 in good health. Specimen: naive CD8+ T cells sorted from blood. CDR3 in DNA: TGTGCGACCCGGGAGACCTACGAGCAGTACTTC. Translating it yields CATRETYEQYF.